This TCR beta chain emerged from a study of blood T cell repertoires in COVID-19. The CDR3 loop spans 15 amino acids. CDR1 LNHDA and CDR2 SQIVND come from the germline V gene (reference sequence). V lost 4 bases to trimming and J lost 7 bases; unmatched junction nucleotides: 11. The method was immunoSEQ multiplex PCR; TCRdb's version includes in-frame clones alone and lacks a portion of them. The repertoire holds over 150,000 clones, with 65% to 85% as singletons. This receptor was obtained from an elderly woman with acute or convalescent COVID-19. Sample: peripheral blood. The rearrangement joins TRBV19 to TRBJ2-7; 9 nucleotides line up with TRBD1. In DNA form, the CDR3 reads TGTGCCAGTAGTACATTCCTGGGACAGGGCGGGGAGCAGTACTTC. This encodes CASSTFLGQGGEQYF.